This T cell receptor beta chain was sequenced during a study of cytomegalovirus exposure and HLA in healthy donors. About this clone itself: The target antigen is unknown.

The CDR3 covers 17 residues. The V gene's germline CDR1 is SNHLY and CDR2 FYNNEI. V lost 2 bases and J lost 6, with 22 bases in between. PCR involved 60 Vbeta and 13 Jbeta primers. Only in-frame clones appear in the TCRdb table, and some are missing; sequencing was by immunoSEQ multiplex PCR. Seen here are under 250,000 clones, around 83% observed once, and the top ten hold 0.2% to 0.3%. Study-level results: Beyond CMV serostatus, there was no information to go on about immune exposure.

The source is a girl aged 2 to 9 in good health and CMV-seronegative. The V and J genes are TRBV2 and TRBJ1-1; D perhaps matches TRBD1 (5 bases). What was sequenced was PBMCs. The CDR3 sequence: CASSEYPGVGSVSEAFF. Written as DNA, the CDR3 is TGTGCCAGCAGTGAATATCCGGGGGTGGGAAGTGTATCTGAAGCTTTCTTT. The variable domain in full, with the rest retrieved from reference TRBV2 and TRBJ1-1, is EPEVTQTPSHQVTQMGQEVILRCVPISNHLYFYWYRQILGQKVEFLVSFYNNEISEKSEIFDDQFSVERPDGSNFTLKIRSTKLEDSAMYFCASSEYPGVGSVSEAFFGQGTRLTVV.